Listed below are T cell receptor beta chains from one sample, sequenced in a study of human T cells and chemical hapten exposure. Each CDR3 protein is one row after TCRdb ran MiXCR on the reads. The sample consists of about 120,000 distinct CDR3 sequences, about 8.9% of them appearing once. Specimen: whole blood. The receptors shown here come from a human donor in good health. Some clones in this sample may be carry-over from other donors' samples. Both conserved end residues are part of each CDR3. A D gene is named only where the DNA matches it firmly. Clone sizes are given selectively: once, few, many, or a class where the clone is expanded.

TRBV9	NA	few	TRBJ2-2	CASSGRSSVGELFF	TGTGCCAGCAGCGGACGATCTAGCGTCGGGGAGCTGTTTTTT
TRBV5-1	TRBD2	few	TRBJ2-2	CASSLRGVTGELFF	TGCGCCAGCAGCTTGCGGGGGGTAACCGGGGAGCTGTTTTTT
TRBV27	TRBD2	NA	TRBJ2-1	CASRKSGGTSDEQFF	TGTGCCAGCAGGAAAAGCGGGGGGACTAGCGATGAGCAGTTCTTC
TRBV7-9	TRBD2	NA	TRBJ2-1	CASSYLGANRRGISYNEQFF	TGTGCCAGCAGCTACTTAGGGGCTAATAGGCGGGGGATCTCCTACAATGAGCAGTTCTTC
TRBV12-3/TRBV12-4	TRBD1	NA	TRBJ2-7	CASSAGQGRYEQYF	TGTGCCAGCAGCGCCGGACAGGGGAGGTACGAGCAGTACTTC
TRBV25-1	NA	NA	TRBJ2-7	CASSEWSGDYEQYF	TGTGCCAGCAGTGAATGGTCAGGGGACTACGAGCAGTACTTC
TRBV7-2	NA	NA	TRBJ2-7	CASSETAPYEQYF	TGTGCCAGCAGCGAGACAGCACCCTACGAGCAGTACTTC
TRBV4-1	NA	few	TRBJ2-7	CASSQGPGGISYEQYF	TGCGCCAGCAGCCAAGGACCGGGCGGGATCTCCTACGAGCAGTACTTC
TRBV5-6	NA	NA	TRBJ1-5	CASRVWSGGNQPQHF	TGTGCCAGCAGGGTATGGTCAGGGGGCAATCAGCCCCAGCATTTT
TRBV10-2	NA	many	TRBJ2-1	CASTGRDEQFF	TGCGCCAGCACTGGACGGGATGAGCAGTTCTTC
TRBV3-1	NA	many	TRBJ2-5	CASSQGAGPETQYF	TGTGCCAGCAGCCAAGGGGCAGGGCCAGAGACCCAGTACTTC
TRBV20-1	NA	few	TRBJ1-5	CSARGASQPQHF	TGCAGTGCTAGGGGAGCCTCGCAGCCCCAGCATTTT
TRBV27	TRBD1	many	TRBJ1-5	CASSRTGEYQPQHF	TGTGCCAGCAGTCGGACAGGGGAATATCAGCCCCAGCATTTT
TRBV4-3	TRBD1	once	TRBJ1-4	CASSLGTVDNEKLFF	TGCGCCAGCAGTTTGGGGACAGTTGATAATGAAAAACTGTTTTTT
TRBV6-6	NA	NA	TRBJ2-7	CASSPPSGYEQYF	TGTGCCAGCAGCCCCCCGTCTGGATACGAGCAGTACTTC
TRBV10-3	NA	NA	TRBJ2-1	CAISDDGSVYNEQFF	TGTGCCATCAGTGATGACGGTAGCGTCTACAATGAGCAGTTCTTC
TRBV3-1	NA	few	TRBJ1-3	CASSLSGNTIYF	TGTGCCAGCAGCCTCTCTGGAAACACCATATATTTT
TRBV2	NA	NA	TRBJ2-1	CASSPTPLAGEQFF	TGTGCCAGCAGTCCAACGCCCCTAGCCGGCGAGCAGTTCTTC
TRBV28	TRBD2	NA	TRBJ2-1	CASSLFLAGENEQFF	TGTGCCAGCAGTTTATTCCTAGCGGGGGAAAATGAGCAGTTCTTC
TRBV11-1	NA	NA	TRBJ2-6	CASSFYRERDSGANVLTF	TGTGCCAGCAGCTTCTACAGGGAAAGGGACTCTGGGGCCAACGTCCTGACTTTC
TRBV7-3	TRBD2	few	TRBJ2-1	CASSPTGTSYNEQFF	TGTGCCAGCAGCCCAACCGGGACTAGCTACAATGAGCAGTTCTTC
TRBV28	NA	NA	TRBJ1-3	CASSLRLSSSGNTIYF	TGTGCCAGCAGTTTAAGGTTGTCAAGCTCTGGAAACACCATATATTTT
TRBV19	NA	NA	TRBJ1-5	CASSIGGDQPQHF	TGTGCCAGTAGTATAGGCGGGGATCAGCCCCAGCATTTT
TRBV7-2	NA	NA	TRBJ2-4	CASSPGRPDGIAKNIQYF	TGTGCCAGCAGCCCGGGACGGCCCGACGGTATAGCCAAAAACATTCAGTACTTC
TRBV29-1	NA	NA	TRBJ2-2	CSVSRWGNTGELFF	TGCAGCGTCTCCCGCTGGGGGAACACCGGGGAGCTGTTTTTT
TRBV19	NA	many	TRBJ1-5	CASSMTYNQPQHF	TGTGCCAGTAGTATGACATACAATCAGCCCCAGCATTTT
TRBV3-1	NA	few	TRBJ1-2	CASSQEGPSETQF	TGTGCCAGCAGCCAAGAGGGCCCATCCGAGACGCAATTC
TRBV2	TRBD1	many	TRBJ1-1	CASSGLGQGNTEAFF	TGTGCCAGCAGTGGTTTGGGACAGGGAAACACTGAAGCTTTCTTT
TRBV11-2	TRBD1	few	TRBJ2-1	CASTDRGNGNEQFF	TGTGCCAGCACGGACAGGGGGAACGGCAATGAGCAGTTCTTC
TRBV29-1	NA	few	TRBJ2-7	CSVGGRETYEQYF	TGCAGCGTTGGCGGCAGGGAGACCTACGAGCAGTACTTC
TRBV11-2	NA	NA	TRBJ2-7	CASSIHDHEQYF	TGTGCCAGCAGCATCCATGACCACGAGCAGTACTTC
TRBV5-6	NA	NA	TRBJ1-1	CASSFRTRALNTEAFF	TGTGCCAGCAGCTTTCGCACCCGGGCCTTGAACACTGAAGCTTTCTTT
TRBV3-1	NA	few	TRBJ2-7	CASSQDGGHSYEQYF	TGTGCCAGCAGCCAAGATGGCGGGCACTCCTACGAGCAGTACTTC
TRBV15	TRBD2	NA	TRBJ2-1	CATSGTSDPYNEQFF	TGTGCCACCAGCGGGACTAGCGACCCCTACAATGAGCAGTTCTTC
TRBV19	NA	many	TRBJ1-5	CASSSGTGYSNQPQHF	TGTGCCAGTAGTAGCGGGACGGGATATAGCAATCAGCCCCAGCATTTT
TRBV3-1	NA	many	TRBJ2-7	CASSQDVTGRKYF	TGTGCCAGCAGCCAAGATGTCACAGGTCGTAAGTACTTC
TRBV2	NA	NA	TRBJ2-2	CASSPPIPMAGELFF	TGTGCCAGCAGTCCCCCAATCCCAATGGCCGGGGAGCTGTTTTTT